This TCR beta chain was sequenced for a study of cytomegalovirus exposure and HLA in healthy donors (dated by TCRdb to the late 2010s). Background for the entire study: An earlier analysis of about 560 of the donors reported around 280 Gb of sequence data and around 120 million unique TCR beta sequences obtained from roughly 180 million T cells. A later analysis re-analyzed previously published TCR beta repertoires from roughly 630 donors and added high-resolution HLA genotyping to study TCR occurrence patterns. Roughly 300 gigabases of sequencing data and approximately 84 million unique TCR sequences were included in an early release covering roughly 600 HLA-typed donors. To predict cytomegalovirus infection status, the study brought together high-throughput TCR immunosequencing, statistical association of individual TCRs with disease status, and machine learning. Rather than drawing on any new phenotypic data, the later analysis identified candidate immune exposures from TCR beta sequences and the way those sequences occurred across donors. Using immunosequencing, the study profiled T cell repertoires from roughly 650 subjects and related those repertoires to cytomegalovirus serostatus. In an earlier analysis of 500 to 650 of the donors, high-throughput TCR beta sequencing was used to judge whether each TCR beta V gene segment behaved as functional or pseudogenic. Every repertoire in the discovery cohort had been generated on one and the same sequencing platform. The number of donors typed differed by locus, with roughly 629-640 for A, B, C, DRB1 and DQB1, around 560 for DQA1, 600 to 610 for DPA1, and approximately 470 for DPB1. Among some 400 genotyped donors of the cohort, an average of approximately 220,000 unique TCR beta nucleotide sequences was sequenced per donor, of which about 18% were non-productive. Donor age, sex, ethnicity and CMV serostatus were collected together with the repertoire data. A separate validation cohort of roughly 130 different subjects was used in addition to the 666-subject first cohort. The study aimed to test whether signatures of past pathogen exposure could be identified by cataloging public T cell receptors. A later genetic analysis used genome-wide SNP genotypes for about three fifths of the roughly 700 donors, treating that subset as a discovery cohort. HLA typing covered class I and class II loci at four-digit resolution. Of the 300 to 450 genotyped donors, over 65% fell in the genetic ancestry cluster associated with self-reported Caucasian donors. Four or five DR-DQ haplotypes were handled as single units for association and clustering because linkage in the cohort was strong.

The cohort was made up of 666 healthy bone marrow donors. At the time of sampling, every cohort member was nominally healthy, though immune exposures that went unrecorded were likely present. The donor tested CMV seropositive, placing the donor among the roughly 300 seropositive members of the cohort. A peripheral blood sample was collected from each donor, and TCR beta sequencing was performed on peripheral blood mononuclear cells. The Qiagen DNeasy Blood Extraction Kit was used to extract genomic DNA from the blood cell samples. Preparation of the library involved the immunoSEQ multiplex PCR assay. A mixture of 60 forward primers for TCR Vbeta segments and 13 reverse primers for TCR Jbeta segments was used in the multiplex PCR. A multiplex PCR assay on genomic DNA amplified the CDR3 region of rearranged TCR beta genes. The Illumina HiSeq System was used to sequence the amplified TCR beta libraries as 87-base-pair reads. Processing in the source paper ran as follows. Across the 500 to 750 repertoires, a later analysis counted 80 million or so unique TCR beta chains, roughly 11 million of which were shared by at least two donors. Raw reads were error-corrected and collapsed into unique sequences with a nearest-neighbor algorithm that merged closely related sequences to remove PCR and sequencing errors. V, D and J gene segments were assigned by aligning CDR3 sequences to IMGT reference sequences. Each retained sequence needed at least a six-nucleotide match to both a V gene segment and a J gene segment. Rearrangements were called productive when the CDR3 lacked stop codons and stayed in frame with V and J; all others were non-productive. Following IMGT convention, CDR3 was defined as the stretch from the second conserved V-encoded cysteine to the conserved J-encoded phenylalanine. The earlier analysis of a few hundred of the donors excluded sequences that lacked an unambiguous match to a single V gene segment. An earlier analysis of several hundred of the donors called V segments functional above 56.7% productive rearrangements and segregating when the between-donor standard deviation exceeded 5%. A statistical classification framework was built for diagnosing cytomegalovirus status from the catalog of TCR beta chain sequences. V and J gene assignment, in a later analysis, came from comparing TCR nucleotide sequences with IMGT/GENE-DB human TR gene sequences. A later analysis assigned CDR3 sequences and most-parsimonious VDJ recombination scenarios with the TCRdist pipeline. In a later analysis, every TCR beta chain was defined by the combination of its CDR3 amino acid sequence and its V-gene family, and reads without a unique V-gene family were dropped. In a later analysis, around 650 highly shared, low-generation-probability nucleotide sequences were removed to address suspected cross-contamination and a sequencing artifact. For each public chain, a later analysis derived a clonal expansion index from normalized ranks of inferred template counts within each repertoire. In a later analysis, generation probabilities were computed using a VDJ recombination model fitted to out-of-frame rearrangements, and the results were checked against IGoR. In a later analysis, TCR-TCR, TCR-HLA and TCR-CMV co-occurrence was scored with hypergeometric tests, and a repertoire-size bias correction was applied to TCR pairs. In a later analysis, false discovery rates were estimated by permuting HLA or CMV assignments 20 times. A later analysis grouped co-occurring TCRs with DBSCAN, adding TCRdist sequence similarity when clustering within HLA-allele-positive subsets. Co-occurrence clustering excluded repertoires with fewer than 30,000 or more than 120,000 public chains, plus five with anomalous nucleotide sharing. The clones in this table, taken by TCRdb from immuneACCESS, are in-frame only. Not every clone is retained; where verified, under half of the shortfall comes from an unresolved V gene, and the cause of the rest is unknown. V and J calls and clone size are as listed in that table; D and trimming were resolved from the DNA. This sample lists 65,000 to 85,000 clones; almost 80% were detected once. Together, the top ten hold about 22% of the sample.

Note on this clone: The target of this receptor is not known. Per-nucleotide qualities are absent, and no much larger clonotype sits a single base away.

Broader findings and caveats from the paper: When HLA alleles, especially DR and DQ, strongly co-occurred, attributing TCR associations to individual alleles was difficult. A later analysis associated about 17,000 TCR beta sequences with specific HLA alleles at a false discovery rate of 0.05. Most TCR sequences were observed very rarely across donors, whereas some public TCRs were present in many individuals. An earlier analysis of approximately 540 of the donors showed that most TCR beta V segments appeared in productive rearrangements either about 87% or about 30% of the time, which broadly matched IMGT annotations. The classifier was reported to diagnose cytomegalovirus status with high specificity and sensitivity in both the original and validation cohorts. Three of the identified cytomegalovirus-associated TCR beta chains were confirmed in vitro to be specific for cytomegalovirus antigens. Linkage disequilibrium might explain the correlated functional status among segregating V segments, but an unknown experimental factor could not be excluded. This cohort had only TCR beta chains sequenced, and the lack of alpha or paired-chain data limited which features could be detected. In a later analysis, the rate of TCR association differed among HLA loci, with DRB1 alleles having the most associated TCRs and HLA-C alleles having the fewest. It was suggested by the authors that the approach could potentially be generalized to other disease states and immunological phenotypes. In a later analysis, HLA-associated TCR beta chains were found to be more clonally expanded and to have lower generation probabilities than equally common non-associated chains. According to a later genetic analysis, donors in an Asian-associated ancestry cluster had fewer N-insertions in productive TCRs than the approximately 630-donor mean. Several of the top co-occurrence clusters appeared to be linked to parvovirus B19, influenza, CMV and Epstein-Barr virus, according to a later analysis. A group of highly shared sequence variants was considered likely to be a technical artifact of the sequencing pipeline. HLA typing was unavailable for some donors at each locus, so association tests used only the typed subset. A later analysis found that most CMV-associated TCR beta chains appeared HLA-restricted, with HLA associations seemingly driven largely by CMV exposure. For the cohort, immune exposure information was limited to CMV serostatus. A further reported finding was that TCR beta sequences accurately predicted the HLA-A and HLA-B alleles for most subjects in the first cohort. Because counts were too low, approximately 15 rarely observed V segments, including chromosome 9 orphons, were excluded from the earlier analysis of 587 of the donors. Presence/absence analyses assumed roughly uniform sequencing depth across donors, an assumption that may not hold. In the study, 150 to 200 TCR beta chains were listed as associated with cytomegalovirus. Some IMGT-functional V segments, including TRBV6-2 and TRBV6-3, could not be told apart with the 87-base-pair reads, so those segments were excluded. A later genetic analysis associated a missense DCLRE1C variant with V-gene and J-gene trimming of TCR beta chains, and an independent cohort replicated the association.

CDR1 and CDR2 (SGHRS, YFSETQ) derive from the germline V gene. The CDR3 spans 14 residues, from the cysteine through the phenylalanine. Only the CDR3 region is kept as DNA, spanning 42 bases read in frame from base 1. The germline ends are 11 bases apart after V is trimmed by 5 bases and J by 3 bases. The chain is assembled from TRBV5-1 and TRBJ1-4; TRBD1 is a weak D gene call, 5 bases matching. Sample: PBMCs. The receptor's source is a woman aged 40 to 49 in good health and CMV-seropositive. For the CDR3, the sequence is CASSATVSNEKLFF. The bases read TGCGCCAGCAGTGCGACAGTCTCTAATGAAAAACTGTTTTTT.